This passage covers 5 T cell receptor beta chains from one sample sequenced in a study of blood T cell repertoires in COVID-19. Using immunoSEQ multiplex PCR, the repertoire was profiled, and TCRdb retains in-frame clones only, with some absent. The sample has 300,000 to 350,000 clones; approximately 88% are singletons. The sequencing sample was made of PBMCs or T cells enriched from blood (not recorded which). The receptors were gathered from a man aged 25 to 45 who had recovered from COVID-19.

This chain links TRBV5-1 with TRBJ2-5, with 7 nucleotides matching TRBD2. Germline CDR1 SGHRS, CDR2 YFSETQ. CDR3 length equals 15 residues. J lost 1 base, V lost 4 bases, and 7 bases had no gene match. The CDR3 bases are TGCGCCAGCAGCGTAGGATCTAGCGGCCAAGAGACCCAGTACTTC. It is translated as CASSVGSSGQETQYF.

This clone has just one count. The CDR3 here is CASSLVRGYTF. Written as DNA, the CDR3 is TGTGCCAGCAGCTTGGTCCGGGGCTACACCTTC. This sequence joins TRBV5-8 and TRBJ1-2; D unclear. This CDR3 has 11 amino acids. V dropped 0 bases and J dropped 8 bases, with 5 bases sitting between them. Germline CDR1 and CDR2: SGHTS and YDEGEE.

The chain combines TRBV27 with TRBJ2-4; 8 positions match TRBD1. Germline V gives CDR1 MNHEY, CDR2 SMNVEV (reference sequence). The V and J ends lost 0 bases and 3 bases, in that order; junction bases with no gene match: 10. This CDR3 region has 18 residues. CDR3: CASSLSWNTGGGKNIQYF. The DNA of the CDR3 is TGTGCCAGCAGTTTATCTTGGAACACAGGGGGAGGCAAAAACATTCAGTACTTC.

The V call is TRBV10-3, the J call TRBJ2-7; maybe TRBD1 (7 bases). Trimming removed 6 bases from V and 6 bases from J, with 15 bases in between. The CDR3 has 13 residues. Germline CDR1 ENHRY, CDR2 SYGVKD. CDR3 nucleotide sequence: TGTGCCATCAGGGACAGGAGGGCCTCCGAGCAGTACTTC. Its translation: CAIRDRRASEQYF.

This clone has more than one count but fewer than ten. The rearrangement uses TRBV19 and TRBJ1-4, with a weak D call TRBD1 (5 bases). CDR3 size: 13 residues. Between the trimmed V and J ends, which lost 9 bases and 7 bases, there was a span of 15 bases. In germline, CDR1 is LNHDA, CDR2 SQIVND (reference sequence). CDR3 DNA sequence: TGTGCCAGCCAACGGGGGTTTGGTGAAAAACTGTTTTTT. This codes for CASQRGFGEKLFF.